What follows are 15 T cell receptor beta chains derived from one specimen sequenced in a study of T cells after somatic rescue of genetic block. The assay was immunoSEQ multiplex PCR, and TCRdb's table has in-frame clones only and misses some. Of over 95,000 clones detected, just over 90% appear once; the ten largest clones hold roughly 1.5%. Sequenced input: peripheral blood mononuclear cells (PBMCs). These receptors came from a woman between 18 and 30 years old.

This clone was picked up a small number of times. The gene calls are TRBV5-4 and TRBJ2-7; D not certain. Between the trimmed V and J ends, which lost 1 base and 2 bases, there was a span of 13 bases. The V gene's germline CDR1 is SGHNT and CDR2 YYREEE (reference sequence). This CDR3 is 15 amino acids long. The CDR3 DNA reads TGTGCCAGCAGCTTGAGTGGCTCCCCCGCCTACGAGCAGTACTTC. Translated: CASSLSGSPAYEQYF.

This clone was counted only a few times. The chain links TRBV11-3 to TRBJ2-2; D might be TRBD1 or TRBD2, each matching 6 bases. The CDR3 length is 15 residues. Per the germline V gene, CDR1 is SGHNT and CDR2 is YENEEA. The germline V and J ends were trimmed by 5 bases and 3 bases, with 13 bases remaining between them. DNA of the CDR3: TGTGCCAGCAGCCAACGTAGGGGGGACACCGGGGAGCTGTTTTTT. It specifies CASSQRRGDTGELFF.

This chain links TRBV10-3 with TRBJ1-2; TRBD1 matches at 8 bases. J lost 5 bases, V lost 7 bases, and 12 bases had no gene match. The CDR3 spans 15 residues. CDR1 ENHRY and CDR2 SYGVKD come from the germline V gene. The CDR3 reads CAITPDRAGVYGYTF. The CDR3 DNA follows: TGTGCCATCACCCCGGACAGGGCAGGGGTTTATGGCTACACCTTC.

This clone occurred a few times. J is TRBJ2-2 and V is TRBV6-4; no definite D call. The CDR3 runs 13 residues. V dropped 0 bases and J dropped 5 bases, with 4 bases sitting between them. CDR1 and CDR2 (germline): MRHNA, SNTAGT. Here the CDR3 reads CASSDSRTGELFF. CDR3 coding DNA: TGTGCCAGCAGTGACTCTCGAACCGGGGAGCTGTTTTTT.

The chain has TRBV11-3 and TRBJ2-2; D gene unclear. CDR1 and CDR2 (germline): SGHNT, YENEEA. V lost 5 bases and J lost 2, with 9 bases in between. CDR3 size: 14 residues. CDR3 sequence reads: CASSVSLNTGELFF. The CDR3 region has the DNA TGTGCCAGCAGCGTATCTCTCAACACCGGGGAGCTGTTTTTT.

In its sample, this clone was seen a few times. This sequence joins TRBV5-6 and TRBJ1-2, with D unresolved. In germline, CDR1 is SGHDT, CDR2 YYEEEE. Trimming removed 4 bases from V and 0 bases from J, with 7 bases in between. CDR3 length: 13 residues. Written as DNA, the CDR3 is TGTGCCAGCAGCCCATCCCCTAACTATGGCTACACCTTC. Translation: CASSPSPNYGYTF.

This chain uses TRBV2 with TRBJ1-5; 8 positions match TRBD1. The V segment lost 6 bases and the J segment 7 bases; nucleotides outside the gene matches: 8. Germline CDR1 is SNHLY and CDR2 is FYNNEI. The CDR3 loop spans 14 amino acids. The CDR3 nucleotides read TGTGCCAGCAGGACAGGCAGGGGGCGACAGCCCCAGCATTTT. Its protein is CASRTGRGRQPQHF.

The chain couples TRBV28 to TRBJ1-2; D not certain. The CDR3 runs to 12 residues. CDR1 is MDHEN, CDR2 SYDVKM, per germline. Between the trimmed V and J ends, which lost 8 bases and 2 bases, there was a span of 9 bases. This CDR3 is CASVGQNYGYTF. The CDR3 DNA sequence: TGTGCCAGCGTAGGTCAGAACTATGGCTACACCTTC.

The gene calls are TRBV5-1 and TRBJ1-6, with D maybe TRBD1 (5 bases). The CDR3 length is 14 residues. Per the germline V gene, CDR1 is SGHRS and CDR2 is YFSETQ. Trimming took 0 bases from V and 14 from J, leaving 15 bases between them. This CDR3 is CASSLGRRGGSLHF. CDR3 nucleotide sequence: TGCGCCAGCAGCTTGGGGCGCCGGGGGGGTTCCCTCCACTTT. The whole variable domain, filled in from reference TRBV5-1 and TRBJ1-6, reads KAGVTQTPRYLIKTRGQQVTLSCSPISGHRSVSWYQQTPGQGLQFLFEYFSETQRNKGNFPGRFSGRQFSNSRSEMNVSTLELGDSALYLCASSLGRRGGSLHFGNGTRLTVT.

J is TRBJ1-1 and V is TRBV19, with 12 bases aligning to TRBD1. Trimming at V came to 3 bases and at J to 6 bases, leaving 2 bases not matched to a gene. CDR1 is LNHDA, CDR2 SQIVND, per germline (reference sequence). The CDR3 runs 14 residues. The CDR3 protein is CASSIGTGGSEAFF. CDR3 DNA: TGTGCCAGTAGTATCGGGACAGGGGGCTCTGAAGCTTTCTTT.

This chain connects TRBV5-1 to TRBJ2-5, with 9 bases identical to TRBD2. CDR1 and CDR2 from the germline V gene are SGHRS and YFSETQ. The CDR3 runs to 15 residues. J was trimmed by 2 bases and V by 4 bases; bases with no gene match: 6. In DNA form, the CDR3 reads TGCGCCAGCAGCCCACCGGCGGGGGGGCAAGAGACCCAGTACTTC. Its translation: CASSPPAGGQETQYF. Full variable domain (outside the CDR3, taken from reference TRBV5-1 and TRBJ2-5): KAGVTQTPRYLIKTRGQQVTLSCSPISGHRSVSWYQQTPGQGLQFLFEYFSETQRNKGNFPGRFSGRQFSNSRSEMNVSTLELGDSALYLCASSPPAGGQETQYFGPGTRLLVL.

The chain carries TRBV29-1 and TRBJ1-2; D gene unclear. The CDR3 totals 9 residues. Germline assignment: CDR1 SQVTM and CDR2 ANQGSEA. V was trimmed by 2 bases and J by 10 bases, leaving 5 bases between them. The CDR3 sequence is CSVEQHYTF. The CDR3 DNA is TGCAGCGTTGAACAGCACTACACCTTC.

The chain employs TRBV6-6 and TRBJ2-7; the D is unclear. Germline loops: CDR1 MNHNY, CDR2 SVGAGI (reference sequence). V lost 0 bases to trimming and J lost 5 bases, with 14 bases between them. The CDR3 consists of 15 residues. In DNA form, the CDR3 reads TGTGCCAGCAGTTACTCGAGGAATGGAAGGGACGAGCAGTACTTC. Translating it yields CASSYSRNGRDEQYF.

The chain carries TRBV7-3 and TRBJ1-2; possible D gene TRBD1, 6 bases. V was pared by 7 bases and J by 5 bases, with 14 bases between. Germline CDR1 reads SGHTA; CDR2 reads FQGTGA. This CDR3 spans 13 amino acids. CDR3 sequence (DNA): TGTGCCAGCACTGGAGGGCAGGGGTATGGCTACACCTTC. This encodes CASTGGQGYGYTF.

The chain uses TRBV6-4 and TRBJ2-3; 11 bases agree with TRBD2. V lost 0 bases, J lost 5 bases, and 10 bases stayed unmatched. Germline-derived CDR1 and CDR2 are MRHNA and SNTAGT. The CDR3 runs 18 residues. The chain's CDR3 is CASSDSSPSGGPGDTQYF. In nucleotides, the CDR3 is TGTGCCAGCAGTGACTCGTCGCCTAGCGGGGGGCCAGGAGATACGCAGTATTTT.